This TCR beta chain originates from a study of T cells in Graves' hyperthyroidism and ophthalmopathy. Findings and caveats of the study: Stable hyperthyroidism was told apart from ophthalmopathy by a model built on 13 V-J features.

Patients showing uncontrolled infection, other autoimmune disease, pregnancy or lactation were ineligible. Diagnoses were made from clinical symptoms, serum measures (thyroxine and TRAb), thyroid ultrasound and orbital computed tomography. TCR beta CDR3 regions were amplified from RNA transcripts. A first-round RT-PCR of the TCR CDR3 used the HTBI primer set. Each CDR3 protein is one row after TCRdb ran MiXCR on the multiplex PCR reads. This sample has more than 650,000 distinct CDR3 sequences, with about 15% found just once. In its sample, this clonotype was seen a few times. Its target is not known. CDR1 is LGHDT and CDR2 is YNNKEL in the germline V gene (reference sequence). The CDR3 extends over 17 amino acids. The V end lost 8 bases, the J end lost 0 bases, and 20 bases lay between the germline ends.

The sequencing sample was made of blood. This clonotype was sampled from a woman under 30 with Graves' hyperthyroidism. The V and J genes are TRBV3-1 and TRBJ1-3; D is perhaps TRBD1 (6 bases). The CDR3 coding sequence is TGTGCCAGCCAAGGTCGGGGGCGCCGAAGCTCTGGAAACACCATATATTTT. It translates to CASQGRGRRSSGNTIYF.